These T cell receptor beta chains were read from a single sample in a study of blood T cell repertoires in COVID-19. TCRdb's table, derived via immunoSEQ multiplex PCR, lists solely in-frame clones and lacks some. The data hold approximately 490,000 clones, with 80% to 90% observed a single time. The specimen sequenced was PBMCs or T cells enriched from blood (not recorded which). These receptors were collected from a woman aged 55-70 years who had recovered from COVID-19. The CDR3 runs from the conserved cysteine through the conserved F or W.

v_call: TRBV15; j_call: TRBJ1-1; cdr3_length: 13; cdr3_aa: CATSSTTGAEAFF
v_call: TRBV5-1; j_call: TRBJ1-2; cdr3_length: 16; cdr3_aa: CASSPQGDGWNYGYTF
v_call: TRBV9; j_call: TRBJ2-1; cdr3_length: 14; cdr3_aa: CASSGLRGGNEQFF
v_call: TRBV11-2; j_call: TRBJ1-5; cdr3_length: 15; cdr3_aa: CASSSDRGREQPQHF
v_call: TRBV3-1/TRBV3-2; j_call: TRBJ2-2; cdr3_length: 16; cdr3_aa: CASSHARGANTGELFF
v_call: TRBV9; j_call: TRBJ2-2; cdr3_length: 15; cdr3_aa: CASSPLGLGTGELFF
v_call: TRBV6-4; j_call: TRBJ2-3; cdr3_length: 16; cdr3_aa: CASSDRGSWRTDTQYF
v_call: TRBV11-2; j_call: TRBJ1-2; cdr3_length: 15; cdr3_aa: CASRSIGQGNYGYTF
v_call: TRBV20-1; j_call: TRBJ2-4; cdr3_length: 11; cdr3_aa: CSARPGQILHF
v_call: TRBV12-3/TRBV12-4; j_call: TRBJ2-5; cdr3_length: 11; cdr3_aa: CASSSGETQYF